Described below is a single T cell receptor (beta chain) sequence and its context. Germline V gene sequence: CDR1 SGHRS, CDR2 YFSETQ. Trimming cost V 5 bases and J 4 bases, with 11 bases left between them. The CDR3 is made up of 13 amino acids. The assay was immunoSEQ multiplex PCR, and TCRdb's table has in-frame clones only and misses some. Of fewer than 95,000 clones listed, 85% are singletons. The entry originates in a study of OX40 agonist ivuxolimab in advanced cancers. The TCR was taken from an adult with an advanced solid tumor such as melanoma, head and neck, liver or kidney cancer. The source was CD4+ or CD8+ T cells sorted from blood, collected in a trial of the OX40 agonist ivuxolimab. The V gene is TRBV5-1, the J gene TRBJ2-3; perhaps TRBD2 as D (6 bases). CDR3 DNA sequence: TGCGCCAGCAGGGCTAGCGCACCAGATACGCAGTATTTT. Protein sequence: CASRASAPDTQYF.